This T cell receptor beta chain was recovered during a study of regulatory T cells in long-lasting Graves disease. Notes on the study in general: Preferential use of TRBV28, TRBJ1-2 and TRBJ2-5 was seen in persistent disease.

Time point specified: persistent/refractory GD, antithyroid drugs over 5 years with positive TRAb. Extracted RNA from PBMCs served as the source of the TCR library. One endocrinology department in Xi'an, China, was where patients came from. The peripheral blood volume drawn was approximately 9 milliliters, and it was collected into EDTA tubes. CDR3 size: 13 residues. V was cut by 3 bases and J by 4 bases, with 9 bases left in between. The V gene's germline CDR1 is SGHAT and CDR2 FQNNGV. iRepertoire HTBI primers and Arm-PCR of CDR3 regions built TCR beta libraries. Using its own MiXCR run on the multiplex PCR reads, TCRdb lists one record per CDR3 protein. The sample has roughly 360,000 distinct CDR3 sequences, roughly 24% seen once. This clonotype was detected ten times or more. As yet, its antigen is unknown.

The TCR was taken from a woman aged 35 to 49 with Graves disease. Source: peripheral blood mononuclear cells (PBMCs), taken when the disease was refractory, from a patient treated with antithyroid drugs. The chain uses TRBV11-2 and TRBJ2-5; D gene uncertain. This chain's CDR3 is CASSFWPTETQYF. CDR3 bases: TGTGCCAGCAGCTTTTGGCCCACAGAGACCCAGTACTTC.